What follows are 18 T cell receptor beta chains derived from one specimen sequenced in a study of post-analysis software for immune sequencing data. Study observations and caveats: With TRBV5-6, TRBV5-1 and TRBV20-1 included, about five TRBV segments were more frequent in patients than in controls.

Antigen specificity for these receptors is unknown. Carried by the TCR beta cDNA libraries were unique molecular identifiers. TCRdb reprocessed the PCR reads with MiXCR, giving one entry per CDR3 protein. The sample includes about 800,000 distinct CDR3 sequences, roughly 27% of them seen just once. The sequenced material came from blood. Receptors were obtained from a girl between 5 and 17 years old with multiple sclerosis.

This clonotype was detected only a few times. The rearrangement uses TRBV20-1 and TRBJ2-7; 9 bases are a match to TRBD1. The CDR3 consists of 14 residues. Germline V gene sequence: CDR1 DFQATT, CDR2 SNEGSKA (reference sequence). After removal of 6 bases from V and 3 bases from J, the junction contained 9 bases not matched to a gene. The CDR3 nucleotides are TGCAGTGCCCAGATCGGGGACAGGGTCTACGAGCAGTACTTC. It codes for CSAQIGDRVYEQYF.

As regards this clonotype: A clone one base away is much larger, so this may be a read error. This chain joins TRBV5-5 and TRBJ2-5; D gene uncertain. The CDR3 consists of 13 residues. V lost 4 bases and J lost 11, with 18 bases in between. The V gene's germline CDR1 is SGHKS and CDR2 YYEKEE (reference sequence). In nucleotides, the CDR3 is TGTGCCAGCAGCCCCCTCGTTGACAATGAGCAGTACTTC. As protein: CASSPLVDNEQYF.

V and J are TRBV27 and TRBJ2-5; maybe TRBD1 (6 bases). The CDR3 runs 16 residues. The ends were cut back, 6 bases at V and 11 bases at J, with 28 bases in the middle. The germline gives CDR1 MNHEY, CDR2 SMNVEV (reference sequence). CDR3 bases: TGTGCCAGCAGCCCCAGGGGCGCCCGAACCTACAATGAGCAGTACTTC. Its protein is CASSPRGARTYNEQYF.

The chain is built from TRBV5-5 and TRBJ2-2; D is tentatively TRBD1 or TRBD2 (5 bases each). Germline CDR1 and CDR2: SGHKS and YYEKEE (reference sequence). The CDR3 contains 16 residues. The germline V and J ends were trimmed by 4 bases and 7 bases, with 20 bases remaining between them. As DNA, the CDR3 is TGTGCCAGCAGCCCCGCTGTGGGACCCGGGAACGGGGAGCTGTTTTTT. Amino acid sequence: CASSPAVGPGNGELFF.

J is TRBJ2-4 and V is TRBV19; possible D gene TRBD1, 5 bases. The germline V gene encodes CDR1 LNHDA and CDR2 SQIVND (reference sequence). The CDR3 has 12 residues. V dropped 3 bases and J dropped 13 bases, with 13 bases sitting between them. CDR3 sequence reads: CASSIVGQKQYF. CDR3 in DNA: TGTGCCAGTAGTATTGTGGGGCAAAAGCAGTACTTC.

This clonotype has only a few counts. This chain connects TRBV20-1 to TRBJ2-1; unclear D gene. The V and J ends lost 6 bases and 8 bases respectively, with 11 bases between them. The CDR3 is made up of 11 amino acids. CDR1 is DFQATT and CDR2 is SNEGSKA in the germline V gene (reference sequence). The DNA for the CDR3 is TGCAGTGCCGATAGCCTTGATGAGCAGTTCTTC. Residues: CSADSLDEQFF.

This clonotype turned up a few times. This chain joins TRBV9 and TRBJ2-3; unclear D gene. The CDR3 length is 14 residues. Trimming left V 2 bases short and J 1 base short, with 8 bases between. The germline V gene encodes CDR1 SGDLS and CDR2 YYNGEE. The CDR3 loop is CASSVLSRTDTQYF. The CDR3 bases are TGTGCCAGCAGCGTGCTTAGCCGCACAGATACGCAGTATTTT.

The rearrangement joins TRBV7-2 to TRBJ2-1; D assignment may be TRBD1 or TRBD2 (5 bases each). Germline lookup yields CDR1 SGHTA and CDR2 FQGNSA. V gave up 5 bases and J gave up 11 bases, with 16 bases separating them. The CDR3 totals 13 residues. The CDR3 sequence is CASSPGTGRQQFF. The CDR3 DNA reads TGTGCCAGCAGCCCCGGGACCGGACGGCAGCAGTTCTTC.

V usage is TRBV28 and J usage is TRBJ1-4; TRBD1 agrees at 7 bases. The germline gives CDR1 MDHEN, CDR2 SYDVKM. The CDR3 covers 14 residues. Trimming removed 6 bases from V and 7 bases from J; junction bases left unmatched: 8. For the CDR3, the DNA is TGTGCCAGCAGACTTAGGGGGCTCCCTGAAAAACTGTTTTTT. Protein sequence: CASRLRGLPEKLFF.

Remarks on this clonotype: Its ends do not fully match the called genes, so a read error is possible. This sequence joins TRBV3-1 and TRBJ1-2; D unresolved. Germline values: CDR1 LGHDT, CDR2 YNNKEL (reference sequence). This CDR3 has 16 residues. The CDR3 DNA follows: TGTGCCAGCAGCCAAGGCCACTCGGTGCAGTCCTATGGCCACACCTTC. Translating gives CASSQGHSVQSYGHTF.

This clonotype was observed a handful of times. This may stem from a read error, because a much larger clone lies one nucleotide away. J is TRBJ2-7 and V is TRBV7-2; 8 bases match TRBD1. The CDR3 contains 13 residues. The junction had 4 bases not matched to a gene; V was cut back by 3 bases and J by 6 bases. CDR1 is SGHTA, CDR2 FQGNSA, per germline. The CDR3 here is CASSLPGGPEQYF. DNA for the CDR3: TGTGCCAGCAGCTTGCCAGGGGGCCCCGAGCAGTACTTC.

The chain couples TRBV5-1 to TRBJ2-4, with D possibly matching TRBD2 (5 bases). The CDR3 has 14 residues. The V gene lost 3 bases and the J gene lost 6 bases, with 13 bases spanning the gap. The germline gives CDR1 SGHRS, CDR2 YFSETQ. CDR3 protein: CASSSAVAGNIQYF. The CDR3 DNA is TGCGCCAGCAGCTCGGCTGTCGCGGGAAACATTCAGTACTTC.

V gene TRBV19 combines with J gene TRBJ2-3, with 7 bases lining up with TRBD1. The germline V gene encodes CDR1 LNHDA and CDR2 SQIVND (reference sequence). The CDR3 is 14 residues long. V shed 7 bases, J shed 4 bases, and the junction held 8 bases outside the gene matches. The CDR3 reads CASTDRAKADTQYF. The CDR3 coding sequence is TGTGCCAGTACCGACAGGGCTAAGGCAGATACGCAGTATTTT. Filled out from reference TRBV19 and TRBJ2-3, the complete variable domain reads DGGITQSPKYLFRKEGQNVTLSCEQNLNHDAMYWYRQDPGQGLRLIYYSQIVNDFQKGDIAEGYSVSREKKESFPLTVTSAQKNPTAFYLCASTDRAKADTQYFGPGTRLTVL.

This chain connects TRBV3-1 to TRBJ1-4; D is undetermined. The V end was cut by 4 bases, the J end by 6 bases, with 15 bases between. Germline V CDR1 and CDR2: LGHDT, YNNKEL (reference sequence). This CDR3 contains 15 residues. The CDR3 loop reads CASSPGAGGDEKLFF. CDR3 DNA sequence: TGTGCCAGCAGCCCAGGCGCAGGCGGGGATGAAAAACTGTTTTTT.

In the case of this clonotype: This may come from a read error, since a much larger clone is one base off. The V and J genes are TRBV29-1 and TRBJ2-5; 7 nucleotides line up with TRBD1. This CDR3 is built from 14 residues. From germline, CDR1 is SQVTM and CDR2 ANQGSEA. The V gene end was trimmed by 4 bases and the J gene end by 7 bases; junction bases not matched to a gene: 12. CDR3 in amino acids: CSVGSTRTGGTQYF. CDR3 bases: TGCAGCGTTGGGAGTACCAGGACAGGCGGGACCCAGTACTTC.

V usage is TRBV28 and J usage is TRBJ2-7, with TRBD1 as a possible D gene (6 bases). From germline, CDR1 is MDHEN and CDR2 SYDVKM. V was trimmed by 8 bases and J by 9 bases, leaving 23 bases between them. CDR3 length: 14 amino acids. The DNA for the CDR3 is TGTGCCAGCTCCCAGAGGGGGACCTGGCGGGTGCAGTACTTC. Residues: CASSQRGTWRVQYF.

Notes on this clonotype: The junction departs from germline at one end; a sequencing error may be responsible. The V gene is TRBV7-2, the J gene TRBJ2-5; 7 nucleotides align to TRBD2. The J call may be incorrect, as the DNA end agrees better with TRBJ2-7. The CDR3 has 13 amino acids. Germline CDR1 SGHTA, CDR2 FQGNSA. CDR3 protein: CASSLADLYEQYF. In DNA, the CDR3 is TGTGCCAGCAGCCTAGCGGATCTCTACGAGCAGTACTTC.

The chain joins TRBV7-2 to TRBJ2-1; D perhaps matches TRBD2 (6 bases). V was shortened by 1 base and J by 6 bases, with 19 bases between the two germline ends. Germline V gives CDR1 SGHTA, CDR2 FQGNSA. There are 17 residues in the CDR3. The CDR3 DNA sequence: TGTGCCAGCAGCTTAGTCGGAGGGCAGTTGCCCGGCAATGAGCAGTTCTTC. Translating gives CASSLVGGQLPGNEQFF.